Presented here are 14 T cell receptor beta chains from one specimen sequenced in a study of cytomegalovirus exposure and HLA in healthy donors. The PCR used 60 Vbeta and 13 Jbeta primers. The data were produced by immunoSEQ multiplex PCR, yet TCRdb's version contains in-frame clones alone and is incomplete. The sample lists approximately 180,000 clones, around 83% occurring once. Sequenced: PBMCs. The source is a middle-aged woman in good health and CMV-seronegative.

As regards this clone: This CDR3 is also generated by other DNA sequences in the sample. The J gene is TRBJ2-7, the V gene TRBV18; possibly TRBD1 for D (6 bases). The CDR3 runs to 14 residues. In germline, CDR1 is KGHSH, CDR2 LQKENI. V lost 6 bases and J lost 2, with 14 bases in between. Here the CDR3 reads CASSNMRDTYEQYF. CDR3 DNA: TGTGCCAGCTCCAATATGAGGGACACCTACGAGCAGTACTTC.

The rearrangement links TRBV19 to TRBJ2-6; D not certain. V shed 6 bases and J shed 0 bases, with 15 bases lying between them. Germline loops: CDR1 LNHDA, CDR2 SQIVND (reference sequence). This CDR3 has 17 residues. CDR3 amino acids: CASREIFGVSGANVLTF. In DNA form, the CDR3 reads TGTGCCAGTAGGGAGATTTTCGGAGTCTCTGGGGCCAACGTCCTGACTTTC.

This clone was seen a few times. CDR3 coding DNA: TGTGCCAGCAGCTTGTATTTCATCGGCCCCTCTGAGGGCAGGCAGTACGTC. It is translated as CASSLYFIGPSEGRQYV. The rearrangement links TRBV5-6 to TRBJ2-7; weak D call: TRBD2 (5 bases). The CDR3 length is 17 residues. With 1 base removed from V and 9 bases from J, the gap between germline ends came to 26 bases. Germline-derived CDR1 and CDR2 are SGHDT and YYEEEE.

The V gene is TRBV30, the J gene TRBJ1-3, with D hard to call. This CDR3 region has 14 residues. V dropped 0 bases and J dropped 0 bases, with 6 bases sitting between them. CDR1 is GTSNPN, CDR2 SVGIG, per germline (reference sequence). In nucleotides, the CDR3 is TGTGCCTGGAGTGTACAAATCTCTGGAAACACCATATATTTT. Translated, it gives CAWSVQISGNTIYF. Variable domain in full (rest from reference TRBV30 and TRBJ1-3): SQTIHQWPATLVQPVGSPLSLECTVEGTSNPNLYWYRQAAGRGLQLLFYSVGIGQISSEVPQNLSASRPQDRQFILSSKKLLLSDSGFYLCAWSVQISGNTIYFGEGSWLTVV.

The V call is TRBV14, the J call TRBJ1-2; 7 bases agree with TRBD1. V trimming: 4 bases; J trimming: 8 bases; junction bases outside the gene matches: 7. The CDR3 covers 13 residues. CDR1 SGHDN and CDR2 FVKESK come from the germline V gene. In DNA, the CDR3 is TGTGCCAGCAGCCGAACAGGGGCGGAGGGCTACACCTTC. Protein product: CASSRTGAEGYTF.

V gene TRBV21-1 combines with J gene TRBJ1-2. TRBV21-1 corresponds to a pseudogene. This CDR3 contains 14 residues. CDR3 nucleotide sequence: TGTGCCAGCAGCAAAATTAAGGAGGGTCGTGGCTACACCTTC. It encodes CASSKIKEGRGYTF.

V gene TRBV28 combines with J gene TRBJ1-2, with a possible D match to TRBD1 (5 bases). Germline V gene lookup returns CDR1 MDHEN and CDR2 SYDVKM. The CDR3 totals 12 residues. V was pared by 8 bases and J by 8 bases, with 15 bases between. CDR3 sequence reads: CASAQGEGGYTF. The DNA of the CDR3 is TGTGCCAGCGCCCAAGGGGAAGGAGGCTACACCTTC.

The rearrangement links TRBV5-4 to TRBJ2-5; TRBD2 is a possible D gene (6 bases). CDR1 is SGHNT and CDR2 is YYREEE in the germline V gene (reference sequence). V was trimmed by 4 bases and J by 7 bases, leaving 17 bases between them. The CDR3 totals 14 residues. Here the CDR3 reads CASSPQTRMGTQYF. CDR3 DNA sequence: TGTGCCAGCAGCCCGCAGACTAGAATGGGGACCCAGTACTTC.

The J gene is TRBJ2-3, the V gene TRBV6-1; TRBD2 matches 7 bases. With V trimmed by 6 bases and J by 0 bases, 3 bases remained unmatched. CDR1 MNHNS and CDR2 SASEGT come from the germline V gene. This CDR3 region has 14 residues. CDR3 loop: CASRSGTSTDTQYF. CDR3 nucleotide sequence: TGTGCCAGCAGAAGCGGGACTAGCACAGATACGCAGTATTTT.

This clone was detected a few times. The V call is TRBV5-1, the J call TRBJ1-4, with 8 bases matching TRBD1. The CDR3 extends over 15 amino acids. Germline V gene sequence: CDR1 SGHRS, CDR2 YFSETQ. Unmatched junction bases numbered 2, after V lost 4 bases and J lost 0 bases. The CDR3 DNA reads TGCGCCAGCAGCATACAGGGGGCAACTAATGAAAAACTGTTTTTT. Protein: CASSIQGATNEKLFF.

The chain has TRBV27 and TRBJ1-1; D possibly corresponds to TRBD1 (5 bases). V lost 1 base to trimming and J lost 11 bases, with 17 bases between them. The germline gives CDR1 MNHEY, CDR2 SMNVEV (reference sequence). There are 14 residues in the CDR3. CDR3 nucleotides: TGTGCCAGCAGTTTATATGGGACTTTTTCCGCCGCTTTCTTT. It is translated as CASSLYGTFSAAFF.

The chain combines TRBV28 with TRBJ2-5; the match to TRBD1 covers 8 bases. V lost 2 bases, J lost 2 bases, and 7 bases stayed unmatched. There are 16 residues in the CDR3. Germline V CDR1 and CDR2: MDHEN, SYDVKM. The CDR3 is CASSLQTGDAQETQYF. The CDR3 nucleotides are TGTGCCAGCAGTTTACAGACAGGGGACGCACAAGAGACCCAGTACTTC. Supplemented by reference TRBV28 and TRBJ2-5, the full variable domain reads DVKVTQSSRYLVKRTGEKVFLECVQDMDHENMFWYRQDPGLGLRLIYFSYDVKMKEKGDIPEGYSVSREKKERFSLILESASTNQTSMYLCASSLQTGDAQETQYFGPGTRLLVL.

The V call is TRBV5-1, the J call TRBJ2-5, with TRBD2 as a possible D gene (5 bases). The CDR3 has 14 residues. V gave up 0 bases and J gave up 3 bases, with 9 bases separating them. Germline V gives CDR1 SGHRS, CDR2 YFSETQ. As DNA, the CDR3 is TGCGCCAGCAGCTTGGGGGCGGGTAAAGAGACCCAGTACTTC. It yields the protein CASSLGAGKETQYF.

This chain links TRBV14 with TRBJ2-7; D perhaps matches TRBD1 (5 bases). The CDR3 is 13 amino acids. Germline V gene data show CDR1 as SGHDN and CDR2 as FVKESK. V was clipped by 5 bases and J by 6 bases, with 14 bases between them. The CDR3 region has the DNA TGTGCCAGCAGCGCGACCAGGGTATCCGAGCAGTACTTC. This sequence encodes CASSATRVSEQYF.